This T cell receptor beta chain was obtained from a study of blood T cell repertoires in COVID-19. Overall study context: PBMCs, B-cell-depleted T cells, or T cells were the source of the cDNA or gDNA that made up the material.

Generated by immunoSEQ multiplex PCR, the TCRdb table keeps only in-frame clones and is missing some. The sample holds 50,000 to 75,000 clones, about three quarters seen once. In its sample, this clone was seen a few times. The CDR3 sequence is 13 residues long. Germline V lookup: CDR1 MDHEN, CDR2 SYDVKM. V lost 6 bases and J 0 bases, leaving 9 bases between the germline ends. The receptor was isolated from a human donor in a cohort sampled during active COVID-19. The sequenced sample consisted of peripheral blood. J is TRBJ2-7 and V is TRBV28; TRBD1 is a possible D gene (5 bases). CDR3 amino acids: CASRPGNSYEQYF. In DNA, the CDR3 is TGTGCCAGCAGACCAGGGAACTCCTACGAGCAGTACTTC.